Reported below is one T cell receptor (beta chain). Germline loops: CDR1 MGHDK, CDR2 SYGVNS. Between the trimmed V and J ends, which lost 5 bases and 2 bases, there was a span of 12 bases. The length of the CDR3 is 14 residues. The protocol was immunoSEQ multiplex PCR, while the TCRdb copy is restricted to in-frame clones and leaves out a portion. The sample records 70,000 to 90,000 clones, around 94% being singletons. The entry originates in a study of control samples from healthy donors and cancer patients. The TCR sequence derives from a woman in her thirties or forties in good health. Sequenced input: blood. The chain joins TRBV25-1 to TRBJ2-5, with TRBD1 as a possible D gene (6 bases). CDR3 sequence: CASSLRGKQETQYF. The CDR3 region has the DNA TGTGCCAGCAGTCTGAGGGGGAAACAAGAGACCCAGTACTTC.